The rows below give T cell receptor beta chains drawn from one sample of a study of breast tumors, draining lymph nodes, adjacent tissues. TCRdb redid the calling of the multiplex PCR reads with MiXCR, one entry per CDR3 protein. The sample has 130,000 or so distinct CDR3 sequences; approximately 20% are singletons. The sample was axillary lymph node tissue. These receptors came from a female donor with breast cancer. Some clones in this sample may be carry-over from other donors' samples. CDR3s include the opening cysteine and the closing phenylalanine or tryptophan. D genes are given only for firm matches. Clone size is shown for a subset of rows, as once, few, many or a class of expanded clone.

TRBJ2-3 many TRBV7-2 16 - CASSSLSASPTDTQYF TGTGCCAGCAGCTCCCTGTCGGCTAGCCCCACAGATACGCAGTATTTT
TRBJ1-5 - TRBV12-3/TRBV12-4 15 - CASRLSGQPNQPQHF TGTGCCAGCAGGCTCTCCGGACAGCCCAATCAGCCCCAGCATTTT
TRBJ1-2 - TRBV20-1 15 TRBD1 CSAIGGQGDNYGYTF TGCAGTGCTATTGGGGGACAGGGGGATAACTATGGCTACACCTTC
TRBJ1-4 many TRBV2 11 - CASSEGQKLFF TGTGCCAGCAGTGAAGGACAAAAACTGTTTTTT
TRBJ2-2 many TRBV7-2 16 - CASSQIPGLNTGELFF TGTGCCAGCAGCCAGATCCCGGGACTCAACACCGGGGAGCTGTTTTTT
TRBJ2-4 - TRBV6-1 13 - CASSDIAKNIQYF TGTGCCAGCAGTGACATAGCCAAAAACATTCAGTACTTC
TRBJ2-7 many TRBV7-6 14 - CASSLVLGVDEQYF TGTGCCAGCAGCTTAGTCTTAGGGGTCGACGAGCAGTACTTC
TRBJ2-2 - TRBV5-1 16 - CASSLGDPSPTGELFF TGCGCCAGCAGCTTGGGGGACCCATCGCCCACCGGGGAGCTGTTTTTT
TRBJ1-2 many TRBV20-1 13 TRBD1 CSARTGERYGYTF TGCAGTGCCCGGACAGGGGAAAGGTATGGCTACACCTTC
TRBJ2-6 - TRBV12-3/TRBV12-4 19 TRBD1 CASSLGKEQGGSGANVLTF TGTGCCAGCAGTTTAGGGAAGGAACAGGGGGGCTCTGGGGCCAACGTCCTGACTTTC
TRBJ2-7 many TRBV20-1 12 TRBD1 CSAPDRGYEQYF TGCAGTGCGCCGGACAGGGGGTACGAGCAGTACTTC
TRBJ1-2 many TRBV7-2 14 - CASSPRDAAYGYTF TGTGCCAGCAGCCCCCGGGACGCCGCCTATGGCTACACCTTC
TRBJ2-3 many TRBV7-2 12 - CASSLAIDTQYF TGTGCCAGCAGCTTAGCGATAGATACGCAGTATTTT
TRBJ2-1 many TRBV6-2/TRBV6-3 15 TRBD1 CASSYDRDPYNEQFF TGTGCCAGCAGTTACGACAGGGATCCCTACAATGAGCAGTTCTTC
TRBJ2-3 few TRBV15 14 - CATPPAGRKGTQYF TGTGCCACCCCACCGGCGGGGAGGAAAGGTACGCAGTATTTT
TRBJ2-1 many TRBV10-2 12 - CACGRPHNEQFF TGCGCCTGCGGGCGCCCCCACAATGAGCAGTTCTTC
TRBJ2-2 many TRBV20-1 13 TRBD2 CSARDWAGVELFF TGCAGTGCTAGAGATTGGGCGGGAGTGGAGCTGTTTTTT
TRBJ2-7 many TRBV14 15 - CASSQVARAYYEQYF TGTGCCAGCAGCCAAGTCGCCAGGGCCTACTACGAGCAGTACTTC
TRBJ2-3 many TRBV11-3 15 - CASSYQGLDTDTQYF TGTGCCAGCAGCTATCAGGGGCTCGACACAGATACGCAGTATTTT
TRBJ1-3 many TRBV7-8 14 - CASSPRGSGNTIYF TGTGCCAGCAGTCCCCGCGGTTCTGGAAACACCATATATTTT
TRBJ2-3 many TRBV7-9 17 TRBD2 CASSAPLGLLSTDTQYF TGTGCCAGCAGCGCTCCCCTGGGACTACTTAGCACAGATACGCAGTATTTT
TRBJ1-5 few TRBV28 14 - CASSLNSPSQPQHF TGTGCCAGCAGTTTGAATTCACCATCTCAGCCCCAGCATTTT
TRBJ2-2 many TRBV12-3/TRBV12-4 13 TRBD1 CASSVQGRGELFF TGTGCCAGCAGTGTACAGGGGCGCGGGGAGCTGTTTTTT
TRBJ2-3 many TRBV5-5 14 TRBD1 CASMGQGRIDTQYF TGTGCCAGCATGGGACAGGGGAGAATAGATACGCAGTATTTT
TRBJ1-3 - TRBV19 16 - CASSVGNRASGNTIYF TGTGCCAGTAGTGTAGGGAACAGGGCCTCTGGAAACACCATATATTTT
TRBJ2-2 many TRBV6-6 15 - CASSMYGINTGELFF TGTGCCAGCAGTATGTACGGGATAAACACCGGGGAGCTGTTTTTT
TRBJ2-7 many TRBV30 14 - CAWSAGGPDYEQYF TGTGCCTGGAGTGCCGGGGGGCCCGACTACGAGCAGTACTTC